This T cell receptor (beta chain) was sequenced for a study of neurological immune-mediated disorders. Overall study results and limits: Expanded clones shared no CDR3 amino acid sequences across subjects, suggesting private repertoires in all groups. The most TCR clonal expansion was seen in HTLV-1-associated myelopathy, and the least was seen in multiple sclerosis, which fell below healthy controls.

This clonotype appeared many times. No antigen is known for it. With 0 bases removed from V and 1 base from J, the gap between germline ends came to 13 bases. The CDR3 runs to 16 residues. Germline lookup yields CDR1 SQVTM and CDR2 ANQGSEA. As for the cDNA, it was generated by 5'RACE with 10-nucleotide random UMIs. MiXCR, applied by TCRdb to the 5' RACE reads, yields one record per CDR3 protein. The top ten clones hold approximately 15% of a sample with about 76,000 distinct CDR3 sequences, roughly 17% of them seen once. This receptor was taken from a woman aged 40 to 49 in good health. The sample comprised PBMCs. The chain combines TRBV29-1 with TRBJ2-1; D gene uncertain. The CDR3 sequence: CSVEDHTQASYNEQFF. DNA for the CDR3: TGCAGCGTTGAAGATCATACCCAAGCATCCTACAATGAGCAGTTCTTC.